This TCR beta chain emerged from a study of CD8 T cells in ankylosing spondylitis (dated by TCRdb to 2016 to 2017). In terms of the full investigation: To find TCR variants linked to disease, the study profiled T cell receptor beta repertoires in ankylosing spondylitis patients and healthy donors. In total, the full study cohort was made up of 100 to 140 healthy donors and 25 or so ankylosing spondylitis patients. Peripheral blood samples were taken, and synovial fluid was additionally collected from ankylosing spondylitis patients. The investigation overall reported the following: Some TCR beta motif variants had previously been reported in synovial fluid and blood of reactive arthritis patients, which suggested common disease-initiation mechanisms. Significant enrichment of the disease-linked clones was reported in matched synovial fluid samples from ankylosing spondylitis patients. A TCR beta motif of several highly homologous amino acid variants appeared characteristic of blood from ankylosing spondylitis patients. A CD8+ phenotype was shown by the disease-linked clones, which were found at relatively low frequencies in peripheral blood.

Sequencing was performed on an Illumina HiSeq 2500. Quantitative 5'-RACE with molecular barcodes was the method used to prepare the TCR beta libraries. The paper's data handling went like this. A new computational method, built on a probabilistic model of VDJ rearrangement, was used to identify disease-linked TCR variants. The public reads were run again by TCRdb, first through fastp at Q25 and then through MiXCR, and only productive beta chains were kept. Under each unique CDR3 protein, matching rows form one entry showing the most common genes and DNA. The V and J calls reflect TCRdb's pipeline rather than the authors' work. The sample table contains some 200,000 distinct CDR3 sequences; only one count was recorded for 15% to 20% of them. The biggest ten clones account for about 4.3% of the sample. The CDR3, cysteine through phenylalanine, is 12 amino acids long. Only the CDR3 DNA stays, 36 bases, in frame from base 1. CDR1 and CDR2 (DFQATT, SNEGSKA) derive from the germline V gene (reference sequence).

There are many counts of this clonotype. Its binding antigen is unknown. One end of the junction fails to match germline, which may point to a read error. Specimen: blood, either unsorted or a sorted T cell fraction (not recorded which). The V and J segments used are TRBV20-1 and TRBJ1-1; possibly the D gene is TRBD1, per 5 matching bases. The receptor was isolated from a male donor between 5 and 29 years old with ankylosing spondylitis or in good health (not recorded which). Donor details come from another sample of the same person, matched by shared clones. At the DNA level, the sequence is TGCAGTGCCAGAGACAGGAACACTGAAGCTTTCTTT. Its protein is CSARDRNTEAFF.